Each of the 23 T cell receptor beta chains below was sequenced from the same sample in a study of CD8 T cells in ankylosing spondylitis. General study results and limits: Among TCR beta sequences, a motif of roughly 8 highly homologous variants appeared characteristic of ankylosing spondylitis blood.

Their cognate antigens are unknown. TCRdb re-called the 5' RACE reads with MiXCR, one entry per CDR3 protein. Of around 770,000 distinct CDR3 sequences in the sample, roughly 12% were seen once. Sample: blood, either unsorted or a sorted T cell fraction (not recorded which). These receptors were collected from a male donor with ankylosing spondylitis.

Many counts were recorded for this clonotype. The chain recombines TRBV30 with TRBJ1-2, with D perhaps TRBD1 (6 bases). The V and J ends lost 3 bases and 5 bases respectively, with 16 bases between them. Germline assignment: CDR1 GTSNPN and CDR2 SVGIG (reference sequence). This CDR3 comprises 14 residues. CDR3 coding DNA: TGTGCCTGGAGGGCAGCCGGGACACAGTATGGCTACACCTTC. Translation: CAWRAAGTQYGYTF.

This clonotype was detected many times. The CDR3 region has the DNA TGCAGTGCTTGGGACAGGAGGGGGACAGAGACCCAGTACTTC. This encodes CSAWDRRGTETQYF. V is TRBV20-1 and J is TRBJ2-5; 8 bases are a match to TRBD1. The J segment lost 4 bases and the V segment lost 5 bases, leaving 9 bases of the junction unmatched. Germline V gene lookup returns CDR1 DFQATT and CDR2 SNEGSKA (reference sequence). The CDR3 is 14 amino acids.

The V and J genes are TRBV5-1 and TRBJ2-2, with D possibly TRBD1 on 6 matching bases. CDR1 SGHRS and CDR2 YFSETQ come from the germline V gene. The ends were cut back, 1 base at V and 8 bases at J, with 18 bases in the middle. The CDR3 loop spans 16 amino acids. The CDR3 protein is CASSLFRGRGVGELFF. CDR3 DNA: TGCGCCAGCAGCTTGTTCAGGGGCCGGGGCGTTGGGGAGCTGTTTTTT.

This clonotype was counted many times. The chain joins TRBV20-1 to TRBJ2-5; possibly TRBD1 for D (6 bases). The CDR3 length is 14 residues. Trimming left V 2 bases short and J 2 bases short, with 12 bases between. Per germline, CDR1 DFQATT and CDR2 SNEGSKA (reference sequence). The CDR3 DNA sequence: TGCAGTGCTAGATCTCTGAGGGGGCAAGAGACCCAGTACTTC. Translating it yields CSARSLRGQETQYF.

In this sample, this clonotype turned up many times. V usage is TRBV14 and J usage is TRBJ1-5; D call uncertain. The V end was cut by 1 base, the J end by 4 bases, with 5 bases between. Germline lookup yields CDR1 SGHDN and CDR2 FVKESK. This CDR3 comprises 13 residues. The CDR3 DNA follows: TGTGCCAGCAGCCAAGGGTGGAATCAGCCCCAGCATTTT. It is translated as CASSQGWNQPQHF.

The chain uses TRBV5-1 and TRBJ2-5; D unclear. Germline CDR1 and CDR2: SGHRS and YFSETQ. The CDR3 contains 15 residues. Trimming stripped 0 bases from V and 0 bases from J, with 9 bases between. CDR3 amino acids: CASSLVAGHQETQYF. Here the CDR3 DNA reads TGCGCCAGCAGCTTGGTGGCAGGACACCAAGAGACCCAGTACTTC.

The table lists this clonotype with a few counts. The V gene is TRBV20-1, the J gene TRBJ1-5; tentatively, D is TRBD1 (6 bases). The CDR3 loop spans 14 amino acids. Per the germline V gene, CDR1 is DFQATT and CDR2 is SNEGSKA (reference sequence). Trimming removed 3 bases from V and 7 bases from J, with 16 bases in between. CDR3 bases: TGCAGTGCTAGTTTTCACAGGGTCGGCCAGCCCCAGCATTTT. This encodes CSASFHRVGQPQHF.

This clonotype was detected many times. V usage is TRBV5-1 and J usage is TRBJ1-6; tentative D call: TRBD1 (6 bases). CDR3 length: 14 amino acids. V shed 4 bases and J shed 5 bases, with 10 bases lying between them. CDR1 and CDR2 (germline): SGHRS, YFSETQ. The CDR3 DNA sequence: TGCGCCAGCAGCCGTGGACAGAATAATTCACCCCTCCACTTT. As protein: CASSRGQNNSPLHF. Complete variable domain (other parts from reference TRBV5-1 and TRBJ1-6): KAGVTQTPRYLIKTRGQQVTLSCSPISGHRSVSWYQQTPGQGLQFLFEYFSETQRNKGNFPGRFSGRQFSNSRSEMNVSTLELGDSALYLCASSRGQNNSPLHFGNGTRLTVT.

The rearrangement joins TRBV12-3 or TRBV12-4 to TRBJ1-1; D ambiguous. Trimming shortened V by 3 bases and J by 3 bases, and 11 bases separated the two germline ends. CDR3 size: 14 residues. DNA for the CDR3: TGTGCCAGCAGTTTGGGCTTACAGTACACTGAAGCTTTCTTT. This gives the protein CASSLGLQYTEAFF.

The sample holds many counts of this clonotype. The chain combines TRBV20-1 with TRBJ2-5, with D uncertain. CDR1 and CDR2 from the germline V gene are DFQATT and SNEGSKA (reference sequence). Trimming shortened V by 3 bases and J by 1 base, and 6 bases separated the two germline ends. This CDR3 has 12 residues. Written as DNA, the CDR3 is TGCAGTGCTAGGGGTGGCCAAGAGACCCAGTACTTC. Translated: CSARGGQETQYF.

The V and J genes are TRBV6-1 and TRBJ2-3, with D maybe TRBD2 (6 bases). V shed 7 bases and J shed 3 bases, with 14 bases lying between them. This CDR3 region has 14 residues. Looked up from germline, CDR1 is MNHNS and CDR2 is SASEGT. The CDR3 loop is CASKSRGGTDTQYF. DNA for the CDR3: TGTGCCAGCAAGTCAAGGGGAGGAACAGATACGCAGTATTTT.

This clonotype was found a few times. The CDR3 DNA reads as TGTGCCAGCAGGCGACAGGGGGCGTGGTACGAGCAGTACTTC. Protein product: CASRRQGAWYEQYF. The chain couples TRBV28 to TRBJ2-7, with TRBD1 matching 10 bases. From germline, CDR1 is MDHEN and CDR2 SYDVKM. CDR3 length: 14 residues. After removal of 6 bases from V and 4 bases from J, the junction contained 6 bases not matched to a gene.

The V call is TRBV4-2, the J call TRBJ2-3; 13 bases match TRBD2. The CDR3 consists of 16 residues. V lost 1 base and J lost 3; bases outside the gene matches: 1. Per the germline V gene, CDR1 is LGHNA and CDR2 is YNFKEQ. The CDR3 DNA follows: TGTGCCAGCAGCCAAGGGACTAGCGGGGGAACAGATACGCAGTATTTT. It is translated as CASSQGTSGGTDTQYF.

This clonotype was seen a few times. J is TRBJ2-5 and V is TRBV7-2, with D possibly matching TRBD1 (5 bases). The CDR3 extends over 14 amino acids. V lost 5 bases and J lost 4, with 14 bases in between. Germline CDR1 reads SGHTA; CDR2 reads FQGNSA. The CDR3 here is CASSPMAGRETQYF. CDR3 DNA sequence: TGTGCCAGCAGCCCCATGGCAGGGCGAGAGACCCAGTACTTC.

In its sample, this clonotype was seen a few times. The CDR3 sequence is CAISESGDSPIEPQHF. The CDR3 DNA reads TGTGCCATCAGTGAGTCCGGGGACAGTCCAATCGAGCCCCAGCATTTT. The rearrangement links TRBV10-3 to TRBJ1-5; 7 bases fit TRBD1. Trimming took 0 bases from V and 8 from J; bases not matched to a gene: 10. This CDR3 spans 16 amino acids. Germline assignment: CDR1 ENHRY and CDR2 SYGVKD.

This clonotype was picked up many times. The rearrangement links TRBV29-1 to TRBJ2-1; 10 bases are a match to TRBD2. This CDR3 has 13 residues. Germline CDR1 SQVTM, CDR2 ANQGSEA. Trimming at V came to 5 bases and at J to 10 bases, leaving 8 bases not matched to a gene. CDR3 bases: TGCAGCGTTAGCGGGAGGGTTCGCGGGGAGCAGTTCTTC. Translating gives CSVSGRVRGEQFF.

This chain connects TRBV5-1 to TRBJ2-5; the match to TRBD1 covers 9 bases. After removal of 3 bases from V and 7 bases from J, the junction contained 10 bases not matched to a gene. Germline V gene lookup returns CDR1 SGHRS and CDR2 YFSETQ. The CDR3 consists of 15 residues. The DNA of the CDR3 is TGCGCCAGCAGCTCATCCACTGACAGGGGGTGGACCCAGTACTTC. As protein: CASSSSTDRGWTQYF.

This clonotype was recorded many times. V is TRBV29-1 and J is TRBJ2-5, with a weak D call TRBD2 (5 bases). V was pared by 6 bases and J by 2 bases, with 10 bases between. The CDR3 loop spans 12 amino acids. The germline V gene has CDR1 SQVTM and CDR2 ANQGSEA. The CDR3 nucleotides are TGCAGCGTCTGTGAGGGTCAAGAGACCCAGTACTTC. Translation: CSVCEGQETQYF.

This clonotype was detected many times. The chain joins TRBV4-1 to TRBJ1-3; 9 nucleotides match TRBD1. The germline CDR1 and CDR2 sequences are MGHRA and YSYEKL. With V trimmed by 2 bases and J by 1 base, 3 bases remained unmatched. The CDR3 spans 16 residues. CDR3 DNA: TGCGCCAGCAGCCAACACAGGGGGCGTTCTGGAAACACCATATATTTT. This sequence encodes CASSQHRGRSGNTIYF.

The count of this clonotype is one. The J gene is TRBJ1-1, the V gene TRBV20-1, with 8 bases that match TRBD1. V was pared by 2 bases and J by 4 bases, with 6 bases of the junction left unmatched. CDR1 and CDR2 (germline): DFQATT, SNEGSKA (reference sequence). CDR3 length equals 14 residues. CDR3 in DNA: TGCAGTGCTAGAAGGGGGACAGGAGTCACTGAAGCTTTCTTT. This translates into CSARRGTGVTEAFF.

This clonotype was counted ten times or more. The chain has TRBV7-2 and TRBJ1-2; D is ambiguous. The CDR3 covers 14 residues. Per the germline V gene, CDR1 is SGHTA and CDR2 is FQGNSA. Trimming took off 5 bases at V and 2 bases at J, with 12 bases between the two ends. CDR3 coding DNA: TGTGCCAGCAGCCCAGACATCCCGAACTATGGCTACACCTTC. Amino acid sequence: CASSPDIPNYGYTF.

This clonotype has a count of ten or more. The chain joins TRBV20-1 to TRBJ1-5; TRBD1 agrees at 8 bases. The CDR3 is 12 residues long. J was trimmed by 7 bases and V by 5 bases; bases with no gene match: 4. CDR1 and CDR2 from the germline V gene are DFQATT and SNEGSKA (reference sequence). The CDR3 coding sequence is TGCAGTGCTTTACAGGGGGAACAGCCCCAGCATTTT. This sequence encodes CSALQGEQPQHF.

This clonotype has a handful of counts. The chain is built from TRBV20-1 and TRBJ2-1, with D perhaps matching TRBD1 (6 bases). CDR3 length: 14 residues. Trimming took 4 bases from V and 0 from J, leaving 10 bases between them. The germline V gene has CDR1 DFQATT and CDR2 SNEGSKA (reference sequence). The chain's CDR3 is CSAIGQSSYNEQFF. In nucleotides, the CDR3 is TGCAGTGCTATCGGACAGAGCTCCTACAATGAGCAGTTCTTC.